The entry that follows covers one T cell receptor beta chain sequence. This record comes from a study of cytomegalovirus exposure and HLA in healthy donors. As for the study in general: Previous work identified 120 million or so unique TCR beta sequences from about 179 million T cells.

The PCR ran on 60 Vbeta and 13 Jbeta primers. Profiled with immunoSEQ multiplex PCR; TCRdb holds only in-frame clones, not every one. The table shows more than 95,000 clones, with around 72% occurring only once. Sequences were obtained from PBMCs. This TCR derives from a man aged 25-45 years in good health and CMV-seronegative.

The CDR3 region is CASSRGQGRRETQYF. In nucleotides, the CDR3 is TGTGCCAGCAGTCGAGGACAGGGAAGACGTGAGACCCAGTACTTC. The chain couples TRBV6-5 to TRBJ2-5; 8 nucleotides line up with TRBD1. Germline lookup yields CDR1 MNHEY and CDR2 SVGAGI. J gave up 5 bases and V 5 bases, and 10 bases lay outside the gene matches. This CDR3 is built from 15 residues.